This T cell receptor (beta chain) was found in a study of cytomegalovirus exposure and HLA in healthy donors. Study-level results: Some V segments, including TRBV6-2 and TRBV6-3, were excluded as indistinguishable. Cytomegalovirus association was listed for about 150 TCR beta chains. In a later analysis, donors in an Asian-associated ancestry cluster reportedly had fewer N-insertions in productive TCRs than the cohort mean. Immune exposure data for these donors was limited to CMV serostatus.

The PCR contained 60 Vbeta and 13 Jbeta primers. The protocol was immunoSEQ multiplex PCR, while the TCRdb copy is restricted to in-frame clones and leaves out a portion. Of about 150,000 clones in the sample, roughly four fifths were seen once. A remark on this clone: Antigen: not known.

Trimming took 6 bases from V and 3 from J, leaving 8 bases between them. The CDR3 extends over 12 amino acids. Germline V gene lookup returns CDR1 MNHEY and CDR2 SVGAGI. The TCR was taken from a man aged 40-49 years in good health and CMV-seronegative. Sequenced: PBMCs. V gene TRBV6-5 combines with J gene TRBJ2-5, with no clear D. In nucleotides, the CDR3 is TGTGCCAGCAGGAGCACCAAAGAGACCCAGTACTTC. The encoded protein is CASRSTKETQYF.